The 23 T cell receptor beta chains listed next were all sequenced from one sample in a study of T cell responses to AZD1222 COVID-19 vaccine. Clones were read by immunoSEQ multiplex PCR, and TCRdb kept only the in-frame ones, dropping some. The sample includes about 67,000 clones, 80% to 90% seen only once; the top ten take approximately 21%. The starting material was peripheral blood, obtained on day 0 of AZD1222 vaccination. The receptors derive from an adult in good health.

This chain connects TRBV19 to TRBJ1-2; 7 bases align to TRBD1. Germline V gene data show CDR1 as LNHDA and CDR2 as SQIVND (reference sequence). The CDR3 spans 15 residues. Trimming removed 6 bases from V and 3 bases from J; junction bases left unmatched: 10. The CDR3 DNA follows: TGTGCCAGTAGGACGACAGGGTTGGAGTACTATGGCTACACCTTC. This codes for CASRTTGLEYYGYTF.

This sequence joins TRBV27 and TRBJ2-5; the D call may be TRBD1 or TRBD2 (5 bases each). With 6 bases removed from V and 2 bases from J, the gap between germline ends came to 16 bases. The CDR3 is 15 amino acids. The V gene's germline CDR1 is MNHEY and CDR2 SMNVEV (reference sequence). Here the CDR3 DNA reads TGTGCCAGCAGCCCGAGGGCAGGGCGACAAGAGACCCAGTACTTC. Translated: CASSPRAGRQETQYF.

Written as DNA, the CDR3 is TGTGCCAGCAGCTGGACAGGGAACTACGAGCAGTACTTC. Its protein is CASSWTGNYEQYF. The gene calls are TRBV5-4 and TRBJ2-7; TRBD1 aligns across 8 bases. This CDR3 contains 13 residues. The V segment lost 3 bases and the J segment 3 bases; nucleotides outside the gene matches: 2. Germline V gene data show CDR1 as SGHNT and CDR2 as YYREEE (reference sequence).

The chain links TRBV19 to TRBJ1-1; TRBD1 is a possible D gene (5 bases). There are 15 residues in the CDR3. V lost 7 bases and J lost 1, with 16 bases in between. The germline CDR1 and CDR2 sequences are LNHDA and SQIVND (reference sequence). The CDR3 is CASTLGGRENTEAFF. The CDR3 region has the DNA TGTGCCAGTACCCTGGGGGGAAGAGAGAACACTGAAGCTTTCTTT.

The chain employs TRBV27 and TRBJ2-1; 13 positions agree with TRBD2. J was trimmed by 4 bases and V by 5 bases; bases with no gene match: 11. The germline V gene has CDR1 MNHEY and CDR2 SMNVEV (reference sequence). This CDR3 has 18 amino acids. CDR3 in DNA: TGTGCCAGCAGTATAAGGGGGACTAGCGGGATTATTTACAATGAGCAGTTCTTC. Its translation is CASSIRGTSGIIYNEQFF.

This clone is medium-sized (0.01 to 0.1%). V and J are TRBV19 and TRBJ1-2; D is possibly TRBD1 (6 bases). The CDR3 extends over 12 amino acids. Germline CDR1 is LNHDA and CDR2 is SQIVND (reference sequence). V was pared by 7 bases and J by 4 bases, with 10 bases between. The CDR3 reads CASTKGGYGYTF. The CDR3 DNA reads as TGTGCCAGTACGAAAGGGGGCTATGGCTACACCTTC. The complete variable domain, with remaining parts taken from reference TRBV19 and TRBJ1-2, reads DGGITQSPKYLFRKEGQNVTLSCEQNLNHDAMYWYRQDPGQGLRLIYYSQIVNDFQKGDIAEGYSVSREKKESFPLTVTSAQKNPTAFYLCASTKGGYGYTFGSGTRLTVV.

To note about this clone: Distinct nucleotide sequences in the sample also encode this CDR3. V gene TRBV28 combines with J gene TRBJ1-2; a weak D match, TRBD1 (6 bases). The germline V gene encodes CDR1 MDHEN and CDR2 SYDVKM. The CDR3 contains 11 residues. V was clipped by 6 bases and J by 5 bases, with 7 bases between them. This chain's CDR3 is CASSQGYGYTF. CDR3 nucleotide sequence: TGTGCCAGCAGCCAGGGGTATGGCTACACCTTC.

The V gene is TRBV27, the J gene TRBJ1-2, with no clear D. Between the trimmed V and J ends, which lost 0 bases and 6 bases, there was a span of 11 bases. The V gene's germline CDR1 is MNHEY and CDR2 SMNVEV (reference sequence). The CDR3 runs 14 residues. The CDR3 region is CASSLSRHINGYTF. The CDR3, as DNA: TGTGCCAGCAGTTTATCGCGCCACATCAATGGCTACACCTTC.

J is TRBJ2-7 and V is TRBV28, with D perhaps TRBD1 (5 bases). The CDR3 is made up of 12 amino acids. V dropped 1 base and J dropped 5 bases, with 6 bases sitting between them. Germline V gives CDR1 MDHEN, CDR2 SYDVKM. In DNA, the CDR3 is TGTGCCAGCAGTTTATTCAGGGACGAGCAGTACTTC. Translating it yields CASSLFRDEQYF.

This sequence joins TRBV5-1 and TRBJ1-3; TRBD1 matches 7 bases. V shed 4 bases, J shed 4 bases, and the junction held 8 bases outside the gene matches. Germline V gene data show CDR1 as SGHRS and CDR2 as YFSETQ. The CDR3 is 15 residues long. CDR3 region: CASSARTGAGNTIYF. CDR3 coding DNA: TGCGCCAGCAGCGCCCGGACAGGTGCCGGAAACACCATATATTTT.

The genes are TRBV30 and TRBJ1-3; D is unclear. Germline V gives CDR1 GTSNPN, CDR2 SVGIG (reference sequence). The V end lost 4 bases, the J end lost 0 bases, and 4 bases lay between the germline ends. This CDR3 is 12 amino acids long. The CDR3 is CAWKRSGNTIYF. CDR3 DNA: TGTGCCTGGAAGCGCTCTGGAAACACCATATATTTT.

The rearrangement links TRBV7-9 to TRBJ1-2, with D uncertain. V was pared by 3 bases and J by 6 bases, with 8 bases between. CDR3 length equals 12 residues. The germline gives CDR1 SEHNR, CDR2 FQNEAQ (reference sequence). CDR3 DNA: TGTGCCAGCAGCTTTAGCGGGCATGGCTACACCTTC. It encodes CASSFSGHGYTF.

This chain uses TRBV19 with TRBJ2-7; TRBD1 agrees at 7 bases. The CDR3 runs to 14 residues. After removal of 4 bases from V and 3 bases from J, the junction contained 6 bases not matched to a gene. Germline V lookup: CDR1 LNHDA, CDR2 SQIVND (reference sequence). CDR3 amino acids: CASSTTGPYYEQYF. CDR3 nucleotide sequence: TGTGCCAGTAGTACGACAGGGCCCTACTACGAGCAGTACTTC.

This chain uses TRBV7-2 with TRBJ2-7, with a possible D match to TRBD1 (6 bases). Germline V lookup: CDR1 SGHTA, CDR2 FQGNSA. Trimming shortened V by 5 bases and J by 1 base, and 15 bases separated the two germline ends. There are 15 residues in the CDR3. For the CDR3, the DNA is TGTGCCAGCAGCGAGACAGGTAGAAGGTCCTACGAGCAGTACTTC. This translates into CASSETGRRSYEQYF.

This clone was detected only once. The CDR3 here is CASTLGGDGYTF. The DNA of the CDR3 is TGTGCCAGCACCCTGGGGGGGGACGGCTACACCTTC. The chain is built from TRBV2 and TRBJ1-2, with D possibly matching TRBD1 (5 bases). This CDR3 spans 12 amino acids. Trimming took 7 bases from V and 8 from J, leaving 14 bases between them. Germline loops: CDR1 SNHLY, CDR2 FYNNEI.

This clone was seen a handful of times. This chain joins TRBV14 and TRBJ1-2, with D perhaps matching TRBD1 (6 bases). Germline lookup yields CDR1 SGHDN and CDR2 FVKESK. This CDR3 region has 16 residues. V lost 1 base and J 4 bases, leaving 16 bases between the germline ends. This chain's CDR3 is CASSQGSVQGSYGYTF. DNA of the CDR3: TGTGCCAGCAGCCAAGGTTCGGTCCAGGGGAGCTATGGCTACACCTTC.

The chain joins TRBV4-3 to TRBJ2-1, with 7 bases fitting TRBD1. Per the germline V gene, CDR1 is LGHNA and CDR2 is YSLEER. The CDR3 is 17 amino acids. With 0 bases clipped from V and 4 bases from J, the junction kept 9 bases outside the gene matches. CDR3 amino acids: CASSQDLGDRIYNEQFF. The DNA of the CDR3 is TGCGCCAGCAGCCAAGATCTGGGGGACAGAATTTACAATGAGCAGTTCTTC.

This clone was seen a single time. The chain has TRBV24-1 and TRBJ2-7, with D perhaps given as TRBD1 or TRBD2 (5 bases each). Germline CDR1 and CDR2: KGHDR and SFDVKD. This CDR3 spans 15 amino acids. V was clipped by 9 bases and J by 7 bases, with 24 bases between them. CDR3 residues: CATQMGDSLAEEQYF. In DNA form, the CDR3 reads TGTGCCACCCAGATGGGGGATTCGTTAGCTGAAGAGCAGTACTTC.

The chain combines TRBV10-3 with TRBJ2-7, with 7 nucleotides matching TRBD2. The CDR3 extends over 15 amino acids. The germline V gene has CDR1 ENHRY and CDR2 SYGVKD. V was clipped by 6 bases and J by 0 bases; unmatched bases: 8. In DNA form, the CDR3 reads TGTGCCATCAGCGGGGGGACCTTGAGCTCCTACGAGCAGTACTTC. As protein: CAISGGTLSSYEQYF.

V is TRBV6-5 and J is TRBJ2-7; possibly TRBD1 or TRBD2 for D (6 bases each). V lost 4 bases, J lost 6 bases, and 19 bases lay in between. Germline loops: CDR1 MNHEY, CDR2 SVGAGI. There are 15 residues in the CDR3. The CDR3 coding sequence is TGTGCCAGCAGTTCCCGCAAGGGGGGAGTAGGCGAGCAGTACTTC. Translating gives CASSSRKGGVGEQYF.

This clone has only one observation. The chain links TRBV19 to TRBJ1-2, with a weak D call TRBD1 (5 bases). The CDR3 is 15 amino acids. V lost 5 bases to trimming and J lost 0 bases, with 13 bases between them. Germline CDR1 LNHDA, CDR2 SQIVND (reference sequence). CDR3 bases: TGTGCCAGTAGTTCCCGGGACGGAGCTAACTATGGCTACACCTTC. Amino acids: CASSSRDGANYGYTF.

The CDR3 reads CASIHRGGIYGYTF. As DNA, the CDR3 is TGTGCCAGCATCCATCGGGGGGGGATCTATGGCTACACCTTC. This rearrangement joins TRBV6-5 to TRBJ1-2; a weak D match, TRBD1 (5 bases). The CDR3 is 14 amino acids. V was shortened by 7 bases and J by 4 bases, with 16 bases between the two germline ends. Per germline, CDR1 MNHEY and CDR2 SVGAGI.

This chain links TRBV6-1 with TRBJ2-5, with D perhaps being TRBD1 or TRBD2 (5 bases each). Germline V CDR1 and CDR2: MNHNS, SASEGT. The germline V and J ends were trimmed by 3 bases and 5 bases, with 7 bases remaining between them. This CDR3 has 12 amino acids. CDR3 coding DNA: TGTGCCAGCAGTGACGAGGGGGAGACCCAGTACTTC. Amino acids: CASSDEGETQYF.